This TCR beta chain appears in the sequencing data of a study of identical twins. Via MiXCR, TCRdb re-called the 5' RACE reads, giving one row per CDR3 protein. This sample has hundreds of thousands of distinct CDR3 sequences; roughly 20% occur once, and the top ten carry less than 15%. Ten or more counts support this clonotype. Trimming left V 6 bases short and J 6 bases short, with 16 bases between. The CDR3 contains 14 residues. The data also belong to a second study, concerning T cells expressing NK-cell markers. Per that study: It was from sorted CD3+CD56+NKG2C+, CD3+CD56+NKG2C- and CD3+CD56-NKG2C+ T cells that TCR beta repertoires came. Restricting sorting to alpha-beta TCR T cells was achieved in several experiments by an anti-gamma-delta TCR antibody.

V and J are TRBV12-3 or TRBV12-4 and TRBJ2-3; the D gene could be TRBD1 or TRBD2 (6 bases each). The sample taken for sequencing was PBMCs. The source of this sequence is a woman under 30 in good health. The CDR3 DNA is TGTGCCAGCAGCCTTGTGGGGGGCAGGGATACGCAGTATTTT. Amino acids: CASSLVGGRDTQYF.